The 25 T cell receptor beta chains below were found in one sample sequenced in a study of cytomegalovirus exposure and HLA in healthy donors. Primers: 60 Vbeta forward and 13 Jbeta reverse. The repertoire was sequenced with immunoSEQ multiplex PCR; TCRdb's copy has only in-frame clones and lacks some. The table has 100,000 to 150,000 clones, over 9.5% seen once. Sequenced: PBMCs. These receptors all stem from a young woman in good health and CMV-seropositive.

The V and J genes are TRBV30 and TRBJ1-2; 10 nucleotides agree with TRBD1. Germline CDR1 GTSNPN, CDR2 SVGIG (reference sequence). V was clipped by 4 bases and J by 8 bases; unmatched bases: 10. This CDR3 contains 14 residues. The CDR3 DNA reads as TGTGCCTGGAAACCCGGGACAGGGGTAGAGGGCTACACCTTC. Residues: CAWKPGTGVEGYTF.

The CDR3 DNA follows: TGTGCCAGCGGGCTCGGGGGAGCCGCTTACAATGAGCAGTTCTTC. Translation: CASGLGGAAYNEQFF. The rearrangement links TRBV2 to TRBJ2-1, with D possibly being TRBD2 (6 bases). CDR1 is SNHLY, CDR2 FYNNEI, per germline. V lost 8 bases, J lost 4 bases, and 18 bases lay in between. This CDR3 is built from 15 residues.

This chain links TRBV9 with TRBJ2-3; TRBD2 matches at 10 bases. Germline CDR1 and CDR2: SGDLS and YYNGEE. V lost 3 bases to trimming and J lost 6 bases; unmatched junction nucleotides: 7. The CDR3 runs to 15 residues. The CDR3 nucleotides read TGTGCCAGCAGCGCCAGACTAGCGGGTGCGGATACGCAGTATTTT. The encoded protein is CASSARLAGADTQYF.

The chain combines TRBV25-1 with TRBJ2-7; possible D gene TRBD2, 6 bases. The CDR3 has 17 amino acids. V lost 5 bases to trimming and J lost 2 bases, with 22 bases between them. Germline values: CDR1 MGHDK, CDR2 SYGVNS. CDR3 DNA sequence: TGTGCCAGCAGTCCCCCGGTTGGACAACGGGGGACCTACGAGCAGTACTTC. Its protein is CASSPPVGQRGTYEQYF.

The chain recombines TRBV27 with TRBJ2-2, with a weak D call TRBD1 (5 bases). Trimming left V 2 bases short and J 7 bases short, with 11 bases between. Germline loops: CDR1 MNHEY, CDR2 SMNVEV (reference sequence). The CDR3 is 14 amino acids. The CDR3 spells CASSLHGRVGELFF. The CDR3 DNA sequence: TGTGCCAGCAGTTTACACGGCAGGGTCGGGGAGCTGTTTTTT.

The CDR3 bases are TGTGCCAGCTCTCAAATTTGGACAGGGGATGGAAGTCAGCCCCAGCATTTT. Amino acids: CASSQIWTGDGSQPQHF. The rearrangement joins TRBV18 to TRBJ1-5; 9 nucleotides align to TRBD1. Germline values: CDR1 KGHSH, CDR2 LQKENI. This CDR3 has 17 residues. V lost 6 bases and J lost 6; bases outside the gene matches: 15.

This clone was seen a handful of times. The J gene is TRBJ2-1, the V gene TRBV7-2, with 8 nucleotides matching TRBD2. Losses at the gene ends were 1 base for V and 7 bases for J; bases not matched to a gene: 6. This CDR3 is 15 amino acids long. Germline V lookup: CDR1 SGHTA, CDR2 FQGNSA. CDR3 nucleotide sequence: TGTGCCAGCAGCTTAGGACTAGCGACGGGTAATGAGCAGTTCTTC. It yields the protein CASSLGLATGNEQFF.

CDR3 residues: CATQNGQERYNEQFF. CDR3 nucleotide sequence: TGTGCCACCCAAAACGGACAGGAGAGATACAATGAGCAGTTCTTC. This chain connects TRBV6-1 to TRBJ2-1; TRBD1 aligns across 7 bases. With 10 bases clipped from V and 4 bases from J, the junction kept 13 bases outside the gene matches. Germline loops: CDR1 MNHNS, CDR2 SASEGT. The CDR3 covers 15 residues.

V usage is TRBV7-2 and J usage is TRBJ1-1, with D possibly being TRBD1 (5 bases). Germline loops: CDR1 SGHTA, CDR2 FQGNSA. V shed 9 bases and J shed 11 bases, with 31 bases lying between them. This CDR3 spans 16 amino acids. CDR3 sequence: CARETPNRQIMRSAFF. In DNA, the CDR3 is TGTGCCAGGGAGACTCCGAATCGACAGATCATGAGATCGGCTTTCTTT.

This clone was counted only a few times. The CDR3 sequence is CASSYGAGVGEETQYF. CDR3 in DNA: TGTGCCAGCAGTTACGGAGCGGGAGTCGGTGAAGAGACCCAGTACTTC. V and J are TRBV6-5 and TRBJ2-5; 8 bases fit TRBD2. The CDR3 is 16 residues long. Trimming at V came to 2 bases and at J to 3 bases, leaving 8 bases not matched to a gene. The germline V gene encodes CDR1 MNHEY and CDR2 SVGAGI.

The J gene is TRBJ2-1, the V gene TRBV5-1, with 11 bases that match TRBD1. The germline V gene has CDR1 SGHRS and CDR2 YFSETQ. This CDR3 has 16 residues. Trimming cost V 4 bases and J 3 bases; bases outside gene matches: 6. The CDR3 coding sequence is TGCGCCAGCAGCAACGGACAGGGGGCATACTACAATGAGCAGTTCTTC. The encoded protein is CASSNGQGAYYNEQFF.

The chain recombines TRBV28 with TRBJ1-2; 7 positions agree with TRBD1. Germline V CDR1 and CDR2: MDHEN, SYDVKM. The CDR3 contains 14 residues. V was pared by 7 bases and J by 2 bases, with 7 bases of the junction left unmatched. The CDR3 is CASKTGAKNYGYTF. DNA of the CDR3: TGTGCCAGCAAAACAGGGGCCAAAAACTATGGCTACACCTTC.

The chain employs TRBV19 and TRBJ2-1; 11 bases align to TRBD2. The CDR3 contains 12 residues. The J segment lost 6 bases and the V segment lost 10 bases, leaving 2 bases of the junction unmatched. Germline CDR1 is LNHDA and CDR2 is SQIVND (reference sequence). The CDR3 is CATGTSGNEQFF. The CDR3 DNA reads TGTGCCACCGGGACTAGCGGCAATGAGCAGTTCTTC.

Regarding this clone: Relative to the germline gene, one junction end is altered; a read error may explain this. Here the CDR3 DNA reads TGTGGCTGGGAGTACAGGGGGAAGGCGGCTGAAGCTTTCTTT. It is translated as CGWEYRGKAAEAFF. The chain is built from TRBV30 and TRBJ1-1; TRBD1 agrees at 8 bases. CDR3 length: 14 residues. Germline CDR1 GTSNPN, CDR2 SVGIG (reference sequence).

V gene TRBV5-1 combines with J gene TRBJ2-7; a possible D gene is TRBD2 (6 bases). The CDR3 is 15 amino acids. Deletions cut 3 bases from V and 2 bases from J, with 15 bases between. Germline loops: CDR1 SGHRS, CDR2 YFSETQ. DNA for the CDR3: TGCGCCAGCAGCTCGACGGGACGGGAGACCTACGAGCAGTACTTC. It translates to CASSSTGRETYEQYF. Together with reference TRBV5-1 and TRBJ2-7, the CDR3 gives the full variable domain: KAGVTQTPRYLIKTRGQQVTLSCSPISGHRSVSWYQQTPGQGLQFLFEYFSETQRNKGNFPGRFSGRQFSNSRSEMNVSTLELGDSALYLCASSSTGRETYEQYFGPGTRLTVT.

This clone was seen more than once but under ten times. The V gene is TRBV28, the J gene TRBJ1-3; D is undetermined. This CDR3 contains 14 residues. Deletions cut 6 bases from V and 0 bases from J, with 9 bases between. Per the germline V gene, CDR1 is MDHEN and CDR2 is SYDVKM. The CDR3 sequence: CASRRTFSGNTIYF. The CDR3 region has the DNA TGTGCCAGCAGACGCACATTCTCTGGAAACACCATATATTTT. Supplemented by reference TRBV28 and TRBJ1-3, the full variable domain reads DVKVTQSSRYLVKRTGEKVFLECVQDMDHENMFWYRQDPGLGLRLIYFSYDVKMKEKGDIPEGYSVSREKKERFSLILESASTNQTSMYLCASRRTFSGNTIYFGEGSWLTVV.

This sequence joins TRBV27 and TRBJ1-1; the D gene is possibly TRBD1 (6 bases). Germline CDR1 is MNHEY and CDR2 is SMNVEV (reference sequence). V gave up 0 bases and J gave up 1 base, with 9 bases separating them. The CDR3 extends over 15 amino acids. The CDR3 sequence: CASSLSLGGNTEAFF. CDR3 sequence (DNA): TGTGCCAGCAGTTTATCGTTAGGGGGGAACACTGAAGCTTTCTTT.

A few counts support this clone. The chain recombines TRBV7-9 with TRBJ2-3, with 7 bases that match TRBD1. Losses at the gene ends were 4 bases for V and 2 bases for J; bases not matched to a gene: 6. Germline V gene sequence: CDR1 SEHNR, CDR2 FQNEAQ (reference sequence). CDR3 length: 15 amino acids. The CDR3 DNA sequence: TGTGCCAGCAGCTCCGGGACAGAGTACACAGATACGCAGTATTTT. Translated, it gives CASSSGTEYTDTQYF.

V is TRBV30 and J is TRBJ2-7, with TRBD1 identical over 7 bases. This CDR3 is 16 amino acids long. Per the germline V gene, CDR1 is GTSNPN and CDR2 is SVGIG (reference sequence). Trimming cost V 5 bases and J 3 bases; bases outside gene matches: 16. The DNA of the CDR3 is TGTGCCTGGGTGCCCTATGGGACAGTCTCTTTCTACGAGCAGTACTTC. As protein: CAWVPYGTVSFYEQYF.

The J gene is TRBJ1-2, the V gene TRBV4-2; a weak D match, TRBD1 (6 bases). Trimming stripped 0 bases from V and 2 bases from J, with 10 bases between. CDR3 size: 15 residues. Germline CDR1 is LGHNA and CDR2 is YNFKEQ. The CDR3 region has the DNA TGTGCCAGCAGCCAAGATTTAGGACAGAACTATGGCTACACCTTC. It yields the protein CASSQDLGQNYGYTF.

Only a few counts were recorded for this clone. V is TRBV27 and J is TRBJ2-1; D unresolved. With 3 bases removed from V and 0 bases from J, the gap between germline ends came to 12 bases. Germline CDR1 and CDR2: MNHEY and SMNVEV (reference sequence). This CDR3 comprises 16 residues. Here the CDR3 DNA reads TGTGCCAGCAGTTTTTCAGTCCGGAGCTCCTACAATGAGCAGTTCTTC. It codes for CASSFSVRSSYNEQFF.

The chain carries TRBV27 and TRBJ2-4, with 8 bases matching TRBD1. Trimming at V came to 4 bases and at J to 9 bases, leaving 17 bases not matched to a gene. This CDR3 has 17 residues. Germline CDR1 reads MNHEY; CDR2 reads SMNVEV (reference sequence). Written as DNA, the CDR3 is TGTGCCAGCAGTTCCGGCCCGCCCCAGGGGGCAATAGGCATTCAGTACTTC. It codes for CASSSGPPQGAIGIQYF.

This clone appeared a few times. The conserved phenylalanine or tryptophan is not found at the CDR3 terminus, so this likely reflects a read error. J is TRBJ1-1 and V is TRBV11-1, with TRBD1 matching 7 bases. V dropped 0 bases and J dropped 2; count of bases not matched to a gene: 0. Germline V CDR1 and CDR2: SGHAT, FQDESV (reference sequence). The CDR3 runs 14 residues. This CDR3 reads CASSLAGGNTEAFV. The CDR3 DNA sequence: TGTGCCAGCAGCTTAGCAGGGGGCAACACTGAAGCTTTCGTT.

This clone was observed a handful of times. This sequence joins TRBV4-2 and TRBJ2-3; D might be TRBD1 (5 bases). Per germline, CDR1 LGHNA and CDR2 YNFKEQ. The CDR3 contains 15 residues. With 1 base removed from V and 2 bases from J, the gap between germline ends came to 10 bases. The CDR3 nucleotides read TGTGCCAGCAGCCAAGGGGGCGGATCCACAGATACGCAGTATTTT. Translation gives CASSQGGGSTDTQYF.

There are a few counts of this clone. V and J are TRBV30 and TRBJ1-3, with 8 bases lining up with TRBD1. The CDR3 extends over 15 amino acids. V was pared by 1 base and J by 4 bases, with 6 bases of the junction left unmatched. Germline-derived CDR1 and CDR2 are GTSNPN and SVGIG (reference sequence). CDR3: CAWSAPGGKGNTIYF. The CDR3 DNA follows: TGTGCCTGGAGTGCCCCAGGGGGCAAAGGAAACACCATATATTTT. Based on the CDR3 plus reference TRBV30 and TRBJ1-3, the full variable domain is SQTIHQWPATLVQPVGSPLSLECTVEGTSNPNLYWYRQAAGRGLQLLFYSVGIGQISSEVPQNLSASRPQDRQFILSSKKLLLSDSGFYLCAWSAPGGKGNTIYFGEGSWLTVV.